A single sample is the source of the 10 T cell receptor beta chains below, sequenced in a study of control samples from healthy donors and cancer patients. Method: immunoSEQ multiplex PCR; TCRdb's copy keeps in-frame clones and lacks some. This table holds some 160,000 clones, under 90% found once. Material: blood. The receptor set was obtained from a man aged 25 to 45 in good health.

In this sample, this clone turned up a few times. V and J are TRBV12-5 and TRBJ1-2, with a weak D call TRBD1 (5 bases). Trimming removed 1 base from V and 7 bases from J, with 13 bases in between. CDR3 size: 14 residues. CDR1 is LGHNT, CDR2 FRNRAP, per germline. CDR3 coding DNA: TGTGCTAGTGGTTTGGGACAGACCCCTATTGGCTACACCTTC. Translation: CASGLGQTPIGYTF. Drawing the rest from reference TRBV12-5 and TRBJ1-2, the complete variable domain is DARVTQTPRHKVTEMGQEVTMRCQPILGHNTVFWYRQTMMQGLELLAYFRNRAPLDDSGMPKDRFSAEMPDATLATLKIQPSEPRDSAVYFCASGLGQTPIGYTFGSGTRLTVV.

The chain joins TRBV14 to TRBJ1-3, with D unresolved. The V gene lost 4 bases and the J gene lost 8 bases, with 18 bases spanning the gap. The CDR3 is 15 residues long. Germline V lookup: CDR1 SGHDN, CDR2 FVKESK. CDR3 sequence (DNA): TGTGCCAGCAGCCGAATTCAGGATCACCGGGACACCATATATTTT. Protein product: CASSRIQDHRDTIYF.

The chain has TRBV29-1 and TRBJ1-1; D unclear. CDR1 and CDR2 (germline): SQVTM, ANQGSEA. The CDR3 loop spans 10 amino acids. Trimming left V 3 bases short and J 10 bases short, with 9 bases between. The CDR3 DNA follows: TGCAGCGTTGACTGGGTTCCAGCTTTCTTT. Its translation: CSVDWVPAFF.

This clone was seen a handful of times. The chain employs TRBV5-4 and TRBJ1-3, with a possible D match to TRBD1 (5 bases). Between the trimmed V and J ends, which lost 2 bases and 0 bases, there was a span of 9 bases. Germline V gene lookup returns CDR1 SGHNT and CDR2 YYREEE (reference sequence). This CDR3 is 15 amino acids long. The CDR3: CASSLKGSSGNTIYF. DNA of the CDR3: TGTGCCAGCAGCTTAAAGGGGAGCTCTGGAAACACCATATATTTT. The full variable domain, its missing parts supplied by reference TRBV5-4 and TRBJ1-3, is ETGVTQSPTHLIKTRGQQVTLRCSSQSGHNTVSWYQQALGQGPQFIFQYYREEENGRGNFPPRFSGLQFPNYSSELNVNALELDDSALYLCASSLKGSSGNTIYFGEGSWLTVV.

This chain uses TRBV9 with TRBJ2-3; 10 positions match TRBD2. CDR1 is SGDLS and CDR2 is YYNGEE in the germline V gene. After removal of 0 bases from V and 5 bases from J, the junction contained 9 bases not matched to a gene. The CDR3 runs to 17 residues. The CDR3 loop is CASSVDLAGVAGDTQYF. In DNA, the CDR3 is TGTGCCAGCAGCGTAGATCTAGCGGGAGTAGCGGGAGATACGCAGTATTTT.

The rearrangement joins TRBV19 to TRBJ1-3; no clear D. The germline gives CDR1 LNHDA, CDR2 SQIVND (reference sequence). Between the trimmed V and J ends, which lost 0 bases and 0 bases, there was a span of 3 bases. The CDR3 consists of 14 residues. The CDR3 DNA sequence: TGTGCCAGTAGTATAGACCGCTCTGGAAACACCATATATTTT. Protein product: CASSIDRSGNTIYF.

The chain joins TRBV27 to TRBJ2-1; D is ambiguous. CDR1 and CDR2 (germline): MNHEY, SMNVEV (reference sequence). This CDR3 has 13 residues. Trimming cost V 3 bases and J 12 bases, with 15 bases left between them. The DNA of the CDR3 is TGTGCCAGCAGTTTCCAACGGCCAGGCCGGCAGTTCTTC. Its protein product is CASSFQRPGRQFF.

The chain has TRBV7-9 and TRBJ2-7, with D perhaps matching TRBD2 (6 bases). V lost 5 bases to trimming and J lost 3 bases, with 8 bases between them. CDR1 and CDR2 from the germline V gene are SEHNR and FQNEAQ (reference sequence). The CDR3 length is 12 residues. CDR3 sequence: CASSRLVYEQYF. CDR3 in DNA: TGTGCCAGCAGCCGACTAGTCTACGAGCAGTACTTC.

This clone has just one count. The V gene is TRBV6-6, the J gene TRBJ2-4, with D possibly matching TRBD2 (6 bases). Germline assignment: CDR1 MNHNY and CDR2 SVGAGI (reference sequence). This CDR3 contains 12 residues. CDR3 amino acids: CASGGLRNIQYF. DNA for the CDR3: TGTGCGAGTGGGGGGTTGCGGAACATTCAGTACTTC.

This clone was recorded once. The gene calls are TRBV9 and TRBJ2-1; 9 positions match TRBD2. CDR3 length equals 15 residues. CDR1 and CDR2 (germline): SGDLS, YYNGEE. V shed 3 bases, J shed 1 base, and the junction held 2 bases outside the gene matches. This chain's CDR3 is CASSASGGSYNEQFF. The CDR3 nucleotides read TGTGCCAGCAGCGCGAGCGGGGGGTCCTACAATGAGCAGTTCTTC.